These T cell receptor beta chains were read from a single sample in a study of beta chain features in type 1 diabetes. Data came from immunoSEQ multiplex PCR; TCRdb stores just in-frame clones and leaves some out. The sample carries fewer than 350,000 clones, approximately 15% recorded once. Sequences were obtained from naive CD4+ T cells from blood. The receptors originated from a man aged 18-30 years with type 1 diabetes. Both conserved end residues are part of each CDR3. Fields, in order: J gene, D gene, clone size, V gene, CDR3 DNA, CDR3 protein. D genes are given only for firm matches. Clone size, where shown, is once, few, many, or a class for clones that have expanded.

TRBJ2-1,TRBD2,-,TRBV5-4,TGTGCCAGCAGAACGGGACTACTAAATTACAATGAGCAGTTCTTC,CASRTGLLNYNEQFF
TRBJ2-1,TRBD1,-,TRBV7-9,TGTGCCAGCAAGGCCTTCCGGGACAGGAAATACAATGAGCAGTTCTTC,CASKAFRDRKYNEQFF
TRBJ2-2,TRBD1,-,TRBV11-2,TGTGCCAGCAGCTCCAGGACAGGGGGCAACACCGGGGAGCTGTTTTTT,CASSSRTGGNTGELFF
TRBJ2-7,-,few,TRBV14,TGTGCCAGCAGCCCCCCACAGGCCATGGGGGAGCAGTACTTC,CASSPPQAMGEQYF
TRBJ1-4,-,-,TRBV9,TGTGCCAGCAGCGTAGAAGGCAGGGTGAATGAAAAACTGTTTTTT,CASSVEGRVNEKLFF
TRBJ1-3,TRBD1,few,TRBV18,TGTGCCAGCTCACAGAGGACAGGTTCTGGAAACACCATATATTTT,CASSQRTGSGNTIYF
TRBJ1-5,-,few,TRBV11-2,TGTGCCAGCAGCGAAATACAGGGACGCAATCAGCCCCAGCATTTT,CASSEIQGRNQPQHF
TRBJ2-5,-,-,TRBV5-1,TGCGCCAGCAGCTTGGAGGGACAAGGGACCCAGTACTTC,CASSLEGQGTQYF
TRBJ2-3,TRBD2,few,TRBV5-1,TGCGCCAGCAGCTTGGTAGCGGGGGGGCCATCCGATACGCAGTATTTT,CASSLVAGGPSDTQYF
TRBJ2-5,TRBD1,-,TRBV5-1,TGCGCCAGCAGCTTACGCACAGGGGCTCAAGAGACCCAGTACTTC,CASSLRTGAQETQYF
TRBJ2-4,-,-,TRBV29-1,TGCAGCGTTGAGAGCGGAGCCAAAAACATTCAGTACTTC,CSVESGAKNIQYF
TRBJ2-7,-,few,TRBV28,TGTGCCAGCCACCCCGGAGGAGGGATTCGGGAGCAGTACTTC,CASHPGGGIREQYF
TRBJ1-2,TRBD1,-,TRBV2,TGTGCCAGCAGTGGGGACAGCTATGGCTACACCTTC,CASSGDSYGYTF
TRBJ2-1,TRBD1,-,TRBV19,TGTGCCAGCTCCCGGGACAGGGGAATGAGTGAGCAGTTCTTC,CASSRDRGMSEQFF
TRBJ2-1,-,few,TRBV6-5,TGTGCCAGCAGCCTACTCCCGTATTTGTCGAATGAGCAGTTCTTC,CASSLLPYLSNEQFF
TRBJ2-5,-,many,TRBV29-1,TGCAGCGTTCTCCTCGGGGAGACCCAGTACTTC,CSVLLGETQYF
TRBJ2-3,-,few,TRBV11-2,TGTGCCAGCAGCTCAACTAACGCCCTTCGGGATACGCAGTATTTT,CASSSTNALRDTQYF
TRBJ2-6,TRBD1,few,TRBV7-2,TGTGCCAGCAGCCCCCGGGACAGGGTCTCTGGGGCCAACGTCCTGACTTTC,CASSPRDRVSGANVLTF
TRBJ2-5,-,few,TRBV29-1,TGCAGCGCTGCACAGATCCCCAAAGAGACCCAGTACTTC,CSAAQIPKETQYF
TRBJ1-5,TRBD1,-,TRBV4-3,TGCGCCAGCAGCCGTACATGGACAGGGGATCAGCCCCAGCATTTT,CASSRTWTGDQPQHF
TRBJ2-2,TRBD2,-,TRBV19,TGTGCCAGTAGTATTCAGCGGGGGGGCCATACCGGGGAGCTGTTTTTT,CASSIQRGGHTGELFF
TRBJ2-2,-,-,TRBV2,TGTGCCAGCAGGAGACTAGTCGGCACCGGGGAGCTGTTTTTT,CASRRLVGTGELFF
TRBJ2-7,TRBD2,few,TRBV2,TGTGCCAGCAGTGATCGGACTAGCGGGGGGGCCTACGAGCAGTACTTC,CASSDRTSGGAYEQYF
TRBJ2-7,TRBD1,few,TRBV6-6,TGTGCCAGCCGGGACAGGGGATCCGGCGAGCAGTACTTC,CASRDRGSGEQYF
TRBJ2-7,-,-,TRBV9,TGTGCCAGCAGCGACAGTATCGTCGGCGAGCAGTACTTC,CASSDSIVGEQYF
TRBJ2-5,-,few,TRBV9,TGTGCCAGCAGCCCGACGACAGGCGAAGAGACCCAGTACTTC,CASSPTTGEETQYF
TRBJ1-4,TRBD1,-,TRBV19,TGTGCCAGTAGTGCCGGACAGGGAGGTGAAAAACTGTTTTTT,CASSAGQGGEKLFF
TRBJ2-1,TRBD2,-,TRBV5-4,TGTGCCAGCAGCTCCCGGACTAGCGGGAGCAATGAGCAGTTCTTC,CASSSRTSGSNEQFF
TRBJ2-4,-,few,TRBV14,TGTGCCGACCACAAAACGACCGGGATCATTCAGTACTTC,CADHKTTGIIQYF
TRBJ1-2,TRBD1,-,TRBV6-5,TGTGCCAGCAGTTATTCACAGGGGGGTTATGGCTACACCTTC,CASSYSQGGYGYTF
TRBJ2-3,-,-,TRBV11-3,TGTGCCAGCAGCTTAGACAGTTCTAGCACAGATACGCAGTATTTT,CASSLDSSSTDTQYF
TRBJ2-7,TRBD1,-,TRBV27,TGTGCCAGCAGCCCGGGACAGTTTTCTGGTGGGCAGTACTTC,CASSPGQFSGGQYF
TRBJ1-2,TRBD1,-,TRBV5-4,TGTGCCAGCAGCTTGGGTGGACAGGCCGGCTACACCTTC,CASSLGGQAGYTF
TRBJ1-6,TRBD1,-,TRBV9,TGTGCCAGCAGCGGTCGACAGGGTGTCCACTTT,CASSGRQGVHF
TRBJ1-4,-,few,TRBV15,TGTGCCACCAGCAGAGATGGCCTGAGGTCGTCGGGTGAAAAACTGTTTTTT,CATSRDGLRSSGEKLFF
TRBJ2-7,TRBD1,few,TRBV6-1,TGTGCCAGCAGTATTCGACAGGGGGCATACGAGCAGTACTTC,CASSIRQGAYEQYF
TRBJ1-1,-,-,TRBV18,TGTGCCAGCTCACGGACAGTGAACACTGAAGCTTTCTTT,CASSRTVNTEAFF
TRBJ2-3,TRBD2,-,TRBV4-3,TGCGCCAGCAGCAATCGGGGGGGCGGCACAGATACGCAGTATTTT,CASSNRGGGTDTQYF
TRBJ1-1,-,-,TRBV28,TGTGCCAGCAATTCTTGGAACACTGAAGCTTTCTTT,CASNSWNTEAFF
TRBJ1-2,TRBD1,few,TRBV5-1,TGCGCCAGCAGCTTCCTGGGACAGGAGATTTATGGCTACACCTTC,CASSFLGQEIYGYTF
TRBJ2-6,-,-,TRBV7-6,TGTGCCAGCAGCTCCCTCGGGGGTTCCGGGGCCAACGTCCTGACTTTC,CASSSLGGSGANVLTF
TRBJ2-1,-,-,TRBV27,TGTGCCAGCAGTTTATCGGTGGGAGTCGGTGAGCAGTTCTTC,CASSLSVGVGEQFF
TRBJ2-5,-,-,TRBV2,TGTGCCAGCATGAAATCGCGAGAGACCCAGTACTTC,CASMKSRETQYF
TRBJ2-7,-,few,TRBV27,TGTGCCAGCAGTTTTCATCACTCCTACGAGCAGTACTTC,CASSFHHSYEQYF
TRBJ2-5,-,-,TRBV29-1,TGCAGCGGCTCTGACAGTACACGGGAGACCCAGTACTTC,CSGSDSTRETQYF
TRBJ1-1,TRBD1,-,TRBV19,TGTGCCAGTACCCTTGGACAGGGTTCGATGAACACTGAAGCTTTCTTT,CASTLGQGSMNTEAFF
TRBJ2-5,TRBD2,few,TRBV19,TGTGCCAGTAGGACACTAGCGGGAGGCCAAGAGACCCAGTACTTC,CASRTLAGGQETQYF
TRBJ1-4,-,-,TRBV30,TGTGCCTGGAGAAGATTCCAGGAAAAACTGTTTTTT,CAWRRFQEKLFF
TRBJ2-1,-,-,TRBV7-2,TGTGCCAGCAGCTTAGTCCCTAGCTACAATGAGCAGTTCTTC,CASSLVPSYNEQFF
TRBJ1-2,-,-,TRBV21-1,TGTGCTATAAAGCAGGGGACGCGGGGCTACACCTTC,CAIKQGTRGYTF
TRBJ2-7,TRBD2,few,TRBV2,TGTGCCAGCAGTGAAGGGGGGACTAGCGGGGGCTACGAGCAGTACTTC,CASSEGGTSGGYEQYF
TRBJ2-1,TRBD2,-,TRBV27,TGTGCCAGCAGTTCGTATCTAGCGGGAGATCTCTCCTACAATGAGCAGTTCTTC,CASSSYLAGDLSYNEQFF
TRBJ1-2,-,few,TRBV5-6,TGTGCCAGCAGCTCTCGTACCAGGGCAAACTATGGCTACACCTTC,CASSSRTRANYGYTF